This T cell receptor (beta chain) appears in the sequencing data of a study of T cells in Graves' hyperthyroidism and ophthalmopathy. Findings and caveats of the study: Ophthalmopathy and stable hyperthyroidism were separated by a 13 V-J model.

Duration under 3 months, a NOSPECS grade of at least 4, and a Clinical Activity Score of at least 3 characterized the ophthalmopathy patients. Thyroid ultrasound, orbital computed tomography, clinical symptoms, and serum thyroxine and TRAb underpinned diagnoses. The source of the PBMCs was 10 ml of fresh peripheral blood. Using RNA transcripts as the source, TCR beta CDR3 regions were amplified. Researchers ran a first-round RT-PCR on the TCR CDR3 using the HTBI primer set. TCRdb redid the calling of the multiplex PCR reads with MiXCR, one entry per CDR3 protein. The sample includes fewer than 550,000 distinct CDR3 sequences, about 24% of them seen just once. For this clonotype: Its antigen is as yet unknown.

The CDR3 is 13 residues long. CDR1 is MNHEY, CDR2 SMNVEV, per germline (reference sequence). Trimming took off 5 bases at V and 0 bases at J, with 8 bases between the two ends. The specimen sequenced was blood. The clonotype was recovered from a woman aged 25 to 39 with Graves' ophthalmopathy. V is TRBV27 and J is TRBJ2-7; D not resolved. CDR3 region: CASSLDISYEQYF. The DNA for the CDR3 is TGTGCCAGCAGTCTAGACATCTCCTACGAGCAGTACTTC.